A selection of T cell receptor beta chains follows, all from one sample in a study of shared clonotypes between healthy human individuals. TCRdb's copy holds only in-frame clones and misses some; the assay was immunoSEQ multiplex PCR. The sample consists of under 1,100,000 clones, 65% to 75% of them appearing once. What was sequenced was memory CD4+ T cells sorted from blood. These receptor sequences come from a man aged 18-30 years in good health. Each CDR3 is given without its conserved first and last residue. D genes are given only for firm matches.

d_gene,v_gene,j_gene,CDR3aa
-,TRBV6-1,TRBJ1-2,ASSERDGYGYT
-,TRBV10-3,TRBJ2-5,AISENRGETQY
TRBD1,TRBV5-1,TRBJ1-4,ASSLNSQGANEKLF
-,TRBV6-1,TRBJ1-5,ASSELTQPQH
-,TRBV9,TRBJ2-3,ASSVGLSASSTDTQY
TRBD2,TRBV2,TRBJ2-2,ASSEAGGWTGELF
-,TRBV10-3,TRBJ2-7,AISMDLPYEQY
TRBD2,TRBV10-3,TRBJ2-7,AIRKERGSYEQY
-,TRBV9,TRBJ1-1,ASSVKGQNTEAF
TRBD1,TRBV6-1,TRBJ2-7,ASSELGDREQY
TRBD1,TRBV2,TRBJ1-2,ARGTGGRLDYGYT
-,TRBV4-1,TRBJ1-5,ASSQDAKGNQPQH
-,TRBV30,TRBJ1-1,AWSPGVLNTEAF
-,TRBV5-1,TRBJ2-7,ASSLADGLYEQY
-,TRBV11-1,TRBJ1-1,ASSYGVSTEAF
TRBD2,TRBV30,TRBJ2-3,AWSAELAGGADTQY
-,TRBV4-1,TRBJ1-6,ASSQGGWRDSPLH
-,TRBV9,TRBJ2-7,ASSVGQNRNEQY
-,TRBV29-1,TRBJ1-2,SVGVVGGYT
-,TRBV4-1,TRBJ2-7,ASSQGLHEQY
-,TRBV2,TRBJ1-2,ASRDNGDRYT
-,TRBV29-1,TRBJ2-7,SVEILYEQY
TRBD2,TRBV7-2,TRBJ2-1,ASSLKGTSGHNEQF
TRBD1,TRBV9,TRBJ1-5,ASSADRVYQPQH
-,TRBV10-3,TRBJ2-2,AISRVMGRMAGELF
-,TRBV11-2,TRBJ1-6,ASSLDGAGRVLH
-,TRBV5-1,TRBJ2-3,ASSWGTLATSTDTQY
TRBD1,TRBV6-5,TRBJ1-5,ASRDRGGNQPQH
-,TRBV14,TRBJ2-1,ASSLAVAGSQQF
TRBD1,TRBV19,TRBJ1-2,ASTKGGGFANYGYT
-,TRBV5-1,TRBJ2-1,ASSRSAGERDEQF
-,TRBV29-1,TRBJ1-1,SVGGRETEAF
TRBD1,TRBV6-6,TRBJ2-7,ASSSGQGSYEQY
-,TRBV11-2,TRBJ2-1,ASSLGGEEQF
TRBD2,TRBV5-1,TRBJ2-1,ASSVGTKGGNEQF
-,TRBV25-1,TRBJ1-1,ASSEHARDTEAF
-,TRBV27,TRBJ1-2,ASSQQGLGGYT
TRBD2,TRBV5-1,TRBJ2-2,ASSLELAGAIGELF
TRBD1,TRBV19,TRBJ2-5,ASSTRYRGGETQY
-,TRBV12-5,TRBJ1-5,ASGLVQGFGQPQH
-,TRBV5-1,TRBJ2-1,ASSLDPRNEQF
TRBD1,TRBV6-6,TRBJ2-7,ASGSGQSYEQY